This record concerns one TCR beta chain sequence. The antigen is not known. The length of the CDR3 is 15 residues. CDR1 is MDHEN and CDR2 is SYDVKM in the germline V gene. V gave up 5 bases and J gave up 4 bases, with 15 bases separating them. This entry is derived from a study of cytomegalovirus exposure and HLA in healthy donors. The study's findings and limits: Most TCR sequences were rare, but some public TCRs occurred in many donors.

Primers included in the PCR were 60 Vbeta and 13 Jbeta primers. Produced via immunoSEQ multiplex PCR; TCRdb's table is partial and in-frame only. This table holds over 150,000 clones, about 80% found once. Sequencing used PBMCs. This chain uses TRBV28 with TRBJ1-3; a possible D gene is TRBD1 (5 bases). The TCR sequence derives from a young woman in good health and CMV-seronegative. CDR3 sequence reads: CASSPPQGPGNTIYF. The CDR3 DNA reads TGTGCCAGCAGTCCTCCGCAGGGCCCCGGAAACACCATATATTTT.